The 22 T cell receptor beta chains below come from one sample, sequenced in a study of shared clonotypes between healthy human individuals. Repertoires were generated with immunoSEQ multiplex PCR, while TCRdb's copy carries only in-frame clones and drops some. The table records 2 million to 2.5 million clones, under 95% of them present only once. The source material was naive CD4+ T cells from PBMCs. This sample's subset: CD45RA+ positively selected. Source of these receptors: a man in his late teens or twenties in good health. Some clones in this sample may be carry-over from other donors' samples.

V is TRBV7-2 and J is TRBJ1-1, with TRBD1 as a possible D gene (6 bases). V gave up 1 base and J gave up 10 bases, with 7 bases separating them. The CDR3 loop spans 11 amino acids. Looked up from germline, CDR1 is SGHTA and CDR2 is FQGNSA. In DNA form, the CDR3 reads TGTGCCAGCAGCTTAGGCAGGGGAGCTTTCTTT. Its protein product is CASSLGRGAFF.

This rearrangement joins TRBV7-3 to TRBJ2-1; 8 bases match TRBD1. Germline CDR1 reads SGHTA; CDR2 reads FQGTGA. The V segment lost 4 bases and the J segment 10 bases; nucleotides outside the gene matches: 3. The CDR3 length is 12 residues. The CDR3 nucleotides are TGTGCCAGCAGCTCCGCAGGGGGCGAGCAGTTCTTC. As protein: CASSSAGGEQFF.

The chain carries TRBV18 and TRBJ2-6; TRBD1 agrees at 7 bases. Per germline, CDR1 KGHSH and CDR2 LQKENI. This CDR3 is built from 15 residues. V shed 8 bases, J shed 1 base, and the junction held 5 bases outside the gene matches. The CDR3 here is CASQPDRSGANVLTF. For the CDR3, the DNA is TGTGCCAGCCAACCGGACAGGTCTGGGGCCAACGTCCTGACTTTC.

This clone was detected once. This rearrangement joins TRBV19 to TRBJ2-7; 9 bases match TRBD1. Germline values: CDR1 LNHDA, CDR2 SQIVND (reference sequence). CDR3 length: 13 residues. J lost 2 bases, V lost 10 bases, and 6 bases had no gene match. The CDR3 DNA sequence: TGTGCCACCGGGGGACAGGGTCCCTACGAGCAGTACTTC. It is translated as CATGGQGPYEQYF. Full variable domain (rest looked up from reference TRBV19 and TRBJ2-7): DGGITQSPKYLFRKEGQNVTLSCEQNLNHDAMYWYRQDPGQGLRLIYYSQIVNDFQKGDIAEGYSVSREKKESFPLTVTSAQKNPTAFYLCATGGQGPYEQYFGPGTRLTVT.

V gene TRBV7-3 combines with J gene TRBJ2-7; D gene uncertain. This CDR3 is 11 amino acids long. Germline V gives CDR1 SGHTA, CDR2 FQGTGA. The V end lost 4 bases, the J end lost 5 bases, and 6 bases lay between the germline ends. CDR3 DNA sequence: TGTGCCAGCAGCTCAATCCACGAGCAGTACTTC. Its protein is CASSSIHEQYF.

The V and J genes are TRBV7-9 and TRBJ2-5; D not certain. V lost 0 bases to trimming and J lost 3 bases, with 8 bases between them. Germline CDR1 SEHNR, CDR2 FQNEAQ (reference sequence). The CDR3 totals 14 residues. The CDR3 DNA sequence: TGTGCCAGCAGCTTAGCGTCAGCCGAAGAGACCCAGTACTTC. Its protein product is CASSLASAEETQYF.

J is TRBJ2-3 and V is TRBV5-6; 7 bases are shared with TRBD1. The J segment lost 3 bases and the V segment lost 3 bases, leaving 1 base of the junction unmatched. Germline V gene data show CDR1 as SGHDT and CDR2 as YYEEEE. The CDR3 is made up of 13 amino acids. CDR3 loop: CASSSDRTDTQYF. CDR3 DNA sequence: TGTGCCAGCAGCTCGGACAGGACAGATACGCAGTATTTT.

The V gene is TRBV19, the J gene TRBJ2-7, with D perhaps TRBD1 or TRBD2 (7 bases each). This CDR3 region has 14 residues. CDR1 LNHDA and CDR2 SQIVND come from the germline V gene (reference sequence). V was clipped by 0 bases and J by 6 bases, with 12 bases between them. The CDR3 bases are TGTGCCAGTAGTATAGACGCAGGGGGGGTCGAGCAGTACTTC. Translating gives CASSIDAGGVEQYF.

This clone was observed once. This specimen includes other DNA sequences encoding the same CDR3. The chain employs TRBV5-1 and TRBJ2-2; 7 nucleotides align to TRBD1. V lost 4 bases and J lost 5; bases outside the gene matches: 5. Looked up from germline, CDR1 is SGHRS and CDR2 is YFSETQ. The length of the CDR3 is 14 residues. This CDR3 is CASSRTGETGELFF. The CDR3 DNA is TGCGCCAGCAGCCGAACAGGGGAAACCGGGGAGCTGTTTTTT.

J is TRBJ2-3 and V is TRBV5-1; tentatively, D is TRBD2 (6 bases). The V end lost 1 base, the J end lost 4 bases, and 16 bases lay between the germline ends. Germline V gives CDR1 SGHRS, CDR2 YFSETQ. CDR3 length: 16 residues. The DNA of the CDR3 is TGCGCCAGCAGCTTGATACGGAGGGGAGAATCAGATACGCAGTATTTT. It yields the protein CASSLIRRGESDTQYF.

The gene calls are TRBV15 and TRBJ1-5, with D unclear. V was shortened by 0 bases and J by 8 bases, with 14 bases between the two germline ends. This CDR3 comprises 15 residues. Germline CDR1 is LNHNV and CDR2 is YYDKDF (reference sequence). CDR3 sequence reads: CATSRDPDPGEPQHF. The CDR3 DNA is TGTGCCACCAGCAGAGATCCAGACCCCGGGGAGCCCCAGCATTTT.

This sequence joins TRBV7-2 and TRBJ1-4; a possible D gene is TRBD1 (5 bases). With 7 bases removed from V and 0 bases from J, the gap between germline ends came to 9 bases. Germline V gene sequence: CDR1 SGHTA, CDR2 FQGNSA. The CDR3 length is 14 residues. The CDR3 bases are TGTGCCAGCACCCGGGGGGCAACTAATGAAAAACTGTTTTTT. Its translation is CASTRGATNEKLFF.

V is TRBV6-1 and J is TRBJ2-7, with 7 nucleotides matching TRBD1. CDR1 and CDR2 (germline): MNHNS, SASEGT. V dropped 1 base and J dropped 5; count of bases not matched to a gene: 5. This CDR3 comprises 14 residues. Here the CDR3 DNA reads TGTGCCAGCAGTGAAGAAGTCAGGGGGAACGAGCAGTACTTC. It codes for CASSEEVRGNEQYF.

This clone has a single count. This chain joins TRBV7-9 and TRBJ1-2, with unresolved D. The CDR3 consists of 15 residues. With 2 bases removed from V and 0 bases from J, the gap between germline ends came to 10 bases. Germline CDR1 is SEHNR and CDR2 is FQNEAQ (reference sequence). The CDR3 bases are TGTGCCAGCAGCTTATATGAGATCTCTAACTATGGCTACACCTTC. Its translation is CASSLYEISNYGYTF.

This clone was detected once. The CDR3 DNA is TGTGCCAGCAGTTTATTAGCGGGCTCTGGGGCCAACGTCCTGACTTTC. This encodes CASSLLAGSGANVLTF. The rearrangement joins TRBV28 to TRBJ2-6; 7 nucleotides line up with TRBD2. The germline CDR1 and CDR2 sequences are MDHEN and SYDVKM. There are 16 residues in the CDR3. The ends lost 1 base at V and 0 bases at J; junction bases unmatched: 0.

The CDR3 DNA reads as TGTGCCAGCAGCCCGTATTGGGACATAAATCAGCCCCAGCATTTT. Residues: CASSPYWDINQPQHF. V and J are TRBV7-8 and TRBJ1-5; D may be TRBD1 (6 bases). Germline V gene lookup returns CDR1 SGHVS and CDR2 FQNEAQ. V lost 5 bases and J 4 bases, leaving 15 bases between the germline ends. This CDR3 is built from 15 residues.

The chain has TRBV5-4 and TRBJ2-1; TRBD2 is a possible D gene (6 bases). CDR1 SGHNT and CDR2 YYREEE come from the germline V gene (reference sequence). V was shortened by 5 bases and J by 1 base, with 13 bases between the two germline ends. CDR3 length equals 15 residues. CDR3 sequence (DNA): TGTGCCAGCAGGCAGGACTACCCTTCCTACAATGAGCAGTTCTTC. Protein: CASRQDYPSYNEQFF.

This chain uses TRBV18 with TRBJ2-5, with unresolved D. The germline V gene encodes CDR1 KGHSH and CDR2 LQKENI. The germline V and J ends were trimmed by 2 bases and 5 bases, with 12 bases remaining between them. The CDR3 runs 14 residues. The CDR3 loop reads CASSPVTIRETQYF. The CDR3 DNA reads TGTGCCAGCTCACCAGTAACCATCAGGGAGACCCAGTACTTC.

This chain links TRBV9 with TRBJ2-2; no clear D. Trimming pared 3 bases from V and 5 bases from J, leaving 5 bases between. Germline V gives CDR1 SGDLS, CDR2 YYNGEE. The CDR3 has 12 amino acids. The CDR3 reads CASSEWTGELFF. The CDR3 nucleotides are TGTGCCAGCAGCGAGTGGACCGGGGAGCTGTTTTTT.

On this clone itself: This CDR3 is also generated by other DNA sequences in the sample. The V call is TRBV11-2, the J call TRBJ1-2; 7 nucleotides match TRBD1. This CDR3 is 13 amino acids long. Per germline, CDR1 SGHAT and CDR2 FQNNGV. The V and J ends lost 5 bases and 3 bases, in that order; junction bases with no gene match: 3. CDR3 protein: CASSPGTDYGYTF. The CDR3 DNA reads TGTGCCAGCAGCCCAGGGACAGACTATGGCTACACCTTC.

Turning to this clone: The same CDR3 is also encoded by other DNA sequences in this sample. The chain carries TRBV6-5 and TRBJ1-1; D not resolved. Germline V gives CDR1 MNHEY, CDR2 SVGAGI. This CDR3 contains 13 residues. V was clipped by 6 bases and J by 1 base, with 9 bases between them. The CDR3 DNA sequence: TGTGCCAGCAGGGGTGCTAAGAACACTGAAGCTTTCTTT. It is translated as CASRGAKNTEAFF.

V usage is TRBV28 and J usage is TRBJ2-1; TRBD1 aligns across 9 bases. The length of the CDR3 is 16 residues. The J segment lost 6 bases and the V segment lost 8 bases, leaving 14 bases of the junction unmatched. Germline values: CDR1 MDHEN, CDR2 SYDVKM. This chain's CDR3 is CASDGAHRGRFNEQFF. In nucleotides, the CDR3 is TGTGCCAGCGACGGAGCCCACAGGGGGCGCTTCAATGAGCAGTTCTTC. The full variable domain, completed using reference TRBV28 and TRBJ2-1, is DVKVTQSSRYLVKRTGEKVFLECVQDMDHENMFWYRQDPGLGLRLIYFSYDVKMKEKGDIPEGYSVSREKKERFSLILESASTNQTSMYLCASDGAHRGRFNEQFFGPGTRLTVL.